Here is one TCR beta chain with its context. Libraries were prepared by immunoSEQ multiplex PCR; TCRdb keeps only in-frame clonotypes and omits some of them. The table lists 150,000 to 250,000 clones, about 85% of them singletons. There are 14 residues in the CDR3. Germline V lookup: CDR1 SGHDN, CDR2 FVKESK. V lost 3 bases to trimming and J lost 11 bases, with 18 bases between them. This specimen comes from a study of blood T cell repertoires in COVID-19. Study-wide context: Samples came from the United States, Italy and Spain, spanning acute and convalescent COVID-19. Nucleic acid was either cDNA or gDNA, and it came from T cells, B-cell-depleted T cells, or PBMCs.

The TCR was taken from a woman in her forties with COVID-19, enrolled during active disease. Input material: peripheral blood. The chain is built from TRBV14 and TRBJ2-3; D is possibly TRBD1 (5 bases). The CDR3 nucleotides read TGTGCCAGCAGCCAGATAACGGAAGGGGTGAAGCAGTATTTT. It codes for CASSQITEGVKQYF.